A single sample is the source of the 15 T cell receptor beta chains below, sequenced in a study of blood T cell repertoires in COVID-19. Clones were read by immunoSEQ multiplex PCR, and TCRdb kept only the in-frame ones, dropping some. The sample holds about 230,000 clones; 83% are singletons and the top ten take about 1.3%. Material: peripheral blood. The receptors originated from a woman younger than 45 with COVID-19, enrolled during active disease.

This chain joins TRBV7-8 and TRBJ1-5; 8 bases are a match to TRBD1. Germline CDR1 and CDR2: SGHVS and FQNEAQ. The length of the CDR3 is 16 residues. The V gene end was trimmed by 4 bases and the J gene end by 2 bases; junction bases not matched to a gene: 7. As DNA, the CDR3 is TGTGCCAGCAGCTCTCTTAGGACAGGGCGCAATCAGCCCCAGCATTTT. Its protein is CASSSLRTGRNQPQHF.

V is TRBV5-5 and J is TRBJ1-2; D not resolved. CDR1 and CDR2 from the germline V gene are SGHKS and YYEKEE (reference sequence). The V and J ends lost 0 bases and 2 bases respectively, with 5 bases between them. This CDR3 contains 13 residues. The CDR3 nucleotides are TGTGCCAGCAGCTTGGCAGTAAACTATGGCTACACCTTC. Its protein is CASSLAVNYGYTF.

J is TRBJ1-1 and V is TRBV19, with 8 bases aligning to TRBD1. This CDR3 region has 13 residues. Trimming at V came to 5 bases and at J to 3 bases, leaving 2 bases not matched to a gene. From germline, CDR1 is LNHDA and CDR2 SQIVND (reference sequence). Here the CDR3 reads CASSGTGDTEAFF. Written as DNA, the CDR3 is TGTGCCAGTAGTGGGACAGGAGACACTGAAGCTTTCTTT.

The chain joins TRBV11-2 to TRBJ1-4; D remains ambiguous. The ends were cut back, 2 bases at V and 3 bases at J, with 16 bases in the middle. Germline V gene data show CDR1 as SGHAT and CDR2 as FQNNGV. This CDR3 comprises 17 residues. CDR3 nucleotides: TGTGCCAGCAGCTTACAAAGAACGGGGAGAGCTAATGAAAAACTGTTTTTT. Translated, it gives CASSLQRTGRANEKLFF.

This sequence joins TRBV15 and TRBJ2-7; D may be TRBD1 (5 bases). Looked up from germline, CDR1 is LNHNV and CDR2 is YYDKDF (reference sequence). The germline V and J ends were trimmed by 5 bases and 5 bases, with 13 bases remaining between them. The CDR3 spans 13 residues. CDR3 protein: CATSARVLDEQYF. DNA of the CDR3: TGTGCCACCAGCGCCAGGGTTCTGGACGAGCAGTACTTC.

The chain employs TRBV4-3 and TRBJ2-1; 14 positions agree with TRBD2. CDR1 and CDR2 (germline): LGHNA, YSLEER. With 0 bases clipped from V and 2 bases from J, the junction kept 3 bases outside the gene matches. This CDR3 has 18 amino acids. The CDR3 DNA sequence: TGCGCCAGCAGCCAAGAGGGACTAGCGGGAGTCACCTACAATGAGCAGTTCTTC. Its translation: CASSQEGLAGVTYNEQFF.

The rearrangement links TRBV28 to TRBJ2-3, with D possibly being TRBD1 (5 bases). The CDR3 sequence is 15 residues long. Per germline, CDR1 MDHEN and CDR2 SYDVKM. The V and J ends lost 5 bases and 0 bases respectively, with 12 bases between them. CDR3 nucleotide sequence: TGTGCCAGCAGTCCCTTCCAGGGTAGCACAGATACGCAGTATTTT. Residues: CASSPFQGSTDTQYF.

The rearrangement uses TRBV29-1 and TRBJ2-3; 10 bases map to TRBD2. In germline, CDR1 is SQVTM, CDR2 ANQGSEA. Losses at the gene ends were 6 bases for V and 0 bases for J; bases not matched to a gene: 9. The CDR3 has 16 residues. The CDR3 sequence: CSVRRATSGSTDTQYF. The CDR3, as DNA: TGCAGCGTCCGGAGAGCGACTAGCGGGAGCACAGATACGCAGTATTTT.

The chain has TRBV6-2 or TRBV6-3 and TRBJ2-6; 9 nucleotides agree with TRBD1. Germline-derived CDR1 and CDR2 are MNHEY and SVGEGT. Trimming removed 6 bases from V and 0 bases from J; junction bases left unmatched: 6. The CDR3 extends over 17 amino acids. The CDR3 bases are TGTGCCAGCAGCGCCGGGACAGGGCTCTCTGGGGCCAACGTCCTGACTTTC. It encodes CASSAGTGLSGANVLTF.

The genes are TRBV5-1 and TRBJ2-5, with 8 bases that match TRBD1. In germline, CDR1 is SGHRS, CDR2 YFSETQ. J lost 1 base, V lost 7 bases, and 9 bases had no gene match. The CDR3 consists of 15 residues. CDR3 loop: CASRLTGASQETQYF. Here the CDR3 DNA reads TGCGCCAGCCGATTGACAGGGGCTTCCCAAGAGACCCAGTACTTC.

Only one count was recorded for this clone. This sequence joins TRBV27 and TRBJ2-7; 10 bases line up with TRBD2. There are 16 residues in the CDR3. Germline V gives CDR1 MNHEY, CDR2 SMNVEV (reference sequence). V lost 5 bases, J lost 0 bases, and 7 bases stayed unmatched. CDR3 DNA: TGTGCCAGCAGTGCAAGCGGGGGGGAACTCTCCTACGAGCAGTACTTC. Its protein product is CASSASGGELSYEQYF.

The chain couples TRBV4-3 to TRBJ1-4, with D hard to call. Germline CDR1 and CDR2: LGHNA and YSLEER. Trimming removed 0 bases from V and 1 base from J, with 6 bases in between. The CDR3 length is 15 residues. CDR3 loop: CASSQDPVTNEKLFF. The CDR3 bases are TGCGCCAGCAGCCAAGACCCAGTAACTAATGAAAAACTGTTTTTT.

This clone was seen repeatedly, ten times or more. The V and J genes are TRBV11-3 and TRBJ2-2; D remains ambiguous. This CDR3 comprises 15 residues. V was shortened by 4 bases and J by 0 bases, with 9 bases between the two germline ends. Germline V CDR1 and CDR2: SGHNT, YENEEA. In DNA, the CDR3 is TGTGCCAGCAGCTCAGTTAACACGAACACCGGGGAGCTGTTTTTT. This gives the protein CASSSVNTNTGELFF.

The CDR3 loop is CASSQTGNTEAFF. The CDR3 bases are TGTGCCAGCTCGCAGACAGGGAACACTGAAGCTTTCTTT. The J gene is TRBJ1-1, the V gene TRBV18; a weak D match, TRBD1 (6 bases). The CDR3 totals 13 residues. CDR1 is KGHSH, CDR2 LQKENI, per germline. V dropped 6 bases and J dropped 1 base, with 9 bases sitting between them.

This clone occurred a few times. Other nucleotide sequences in the sample specify the same CDR3. CDR3 sequence reads: CASSLGGAANTEAFF. The CDR3 bases are TGTGCCAGCAGCTTGGGGGGAGCAGCGAACACTGAAGCTTTCTTT. The chain employs TRBV5-4 and TRBJ1-1, with no clear D. With 0 bases removed from V and 1 base from J, the gap between germline ends came to 10 bases. Germline V gene data show CDR1 as SGHNT and CDR2 as YYREEE (reference sequence). CDR3 length equals 15 residues. The complete variable domain, with remaining parts taken from reference TRBV5-4 and TRBJ1-1, reads ETGVTQSPTHLIKTRGQQVTLRCSSQSGHNTVSWYQQALGQGPQFIFQYYREEENGRGNFPPRFSGLQFPNYSSELNVNALELDDSALYLCASSLGGAANTEAFFGQGTRLTVV.